This T cell receptor beta chain was identified in a study of T cells in localized non-small cell lung cancer. General study results and limits: In adjacent lung appeared a median about 58 of the top 100 tumor clones. Sequencing covered just one tumor region, so heterogeneity cannot be ruled out. The study linked higher blood T cell density to longer overall survival. Uninvolved adjacent lung had the highest recorded T cell clonality, with tumor below it.

Sequenced by immunoSEQ multiplex PCR; TCRdb stores in-frame clones only, minus some. The sample has 1,200 to 1,500 clones; less than 25% are singletons. Trimming removed 0 bases from V and 3 bases from J; junction bases left unmatched: 5. CDR1 is GTSNPN, CDR2 SVGIG, per germline (reference sequence). CDR3 length equals 16 residues. As concerns this clone: Antigen: not known.

The rearrangement uses TRBV30 and TRBJ2-1; 10 bases are a match to TRBD2. This material consisted of lung tumor tissue, taken before any cancer treatment. The receptor was derived from a female donor aged 60 or older with stage II squamous cell lung carcinoma. For the CDR3, the DNA is TGTGCCTGGAGTGTACGGGCTAGCGGGGGCTACAATGAGCAGTTCTTC. Amino acids: CAWSVRASGGYNEQFF. Full variable domain (outside the CDR3, taken from reference TRBV30 and TRBJ2-1): SQTIHQWPATLVQPVGSPLSLECTVEGTSNPNLYWYRQAAGRGLQLLFYSVGIGQISSEVPQNLSASRPQDRQFILSSKKLLLSDSGFYLCAWSVRASGGYNEQFFGPGTRLTVL.